One sample yielded the 30 T cell receptor beta chains listed below, sequenced in a study of blood T cell repertoires in COVID-19. Sequenced by immunoSEQ multiplex PCR; TCRdb stores in-frame clones only, minus some. The table has some 140,000 clones, around nine tenths seen once. The sequenced material came from peripheral blood. These receptors originate from a man between 70 and 80 years old with active COVID-19.

V is TRBV6-1 and J is TRBJ2-5; tentatively, D is TRBD2 (5 bases). The CDR3 sequence is 15 residues long. The V gene lost 1 base and the J gene lost 3 bases, with 12 bases spanning the gap. CDR1 is MNHNS and CDR2 is SASEGT in the germline V gene. The CDR3 coding sequence is TGTGCCAGCAGTGAAGTTTCTCTAGCAGAAGAGACCCAGTACTTC. It yields the protein CASSEVSLAEETQYF.

This sequence joins TRBV7-9 and TRBJ2-3; the match to TRBD2 covers 7 bases. The germline V gene has CDR1 SEHNR and CDR2 FQNEAQ (reference sequence). V lost 1 base and J lost 3; bases outside the gene matches: 10. CDR3 length equals 17 residues. CDR3 residues: CASSLVGSAGRTDTQYF. For the CDR3, the DNA is TGTGCCAGCAGCTTAGTAGGTTCAGCGGGAAGGACAGATACGCAGTATTTT.

V usage is TRBV7-2 and J usage is TRBJ1-3; no definite D call. CDR1 and CDR2 (germline): SGHTA, FQGNSA. There are 14 residues in the CDR3. The V end was cut by 1 base, the J end by 4 bases, with 8 bases between. Here the CDR3 DNA reads TGTGCCAGCAGCTTAGGGGCAGCCGGAAACACCATATATTTT. Translating it yields CASSLGAAGNTIYF.

The chain couples TRBV7-2 to TRBJ2-7; 7 bases match TRBD2. V shed 4 bases and J 0 bases; nucleotides not matched to a gene: 12. Germline lookup yields CDR1 SGHTA and CDR2 FQGNSA. The CDR3 runs 17 residues. The CDR3: CASSSPQGRVHSYEQYF. CDR3 nucleotide sequence: TGTGCCAGCAGCTCCCCCCAAGGGAGGGTTCACTCCTACGAGCAGTACTTC. The full variable domain, its missing parts supplied by reference TRBV7-2 and TRBJ2-7, is GAGVSQSPSNKVTEKGKDVELRCDPISGHTALYWYRQSLGQGLEFLIYFQGNSAPDKSGLPSDRFSAERTGGSVSTLTIQRTQQEDSAVYLCASSSPQGRVHSYEQYFGPGTRLTVT.

The chain carries TRBV27 and TRBJ2-7; 9 bases fit TRBD2. The V segment lost 3 bases and the J segment 6 bases; nucleotides outside the gene matches: 12. CDR3 size: 16 residues. Germline CDR1 reads MNHEY; CDR2 reads SMNVEV (reference sequence). The CDR3 loop is CASSFRYSGRHGEQYF. CDR3 sequence (DNA): TGTGCCAGCAGTTTTAGGTACAGCGGGAGGCATGGCGAGCAGTACTTC.

The sample holds one count of this clone. The chain joins TRBV28 to TRBJ1-5, with a tentative D call TRBD1 (6 bases). Germline V CDR1 and CDR2: MDHEN, SYDVKM. The V end was cut by 2 bases, the J end by 2 bases, with 10 bases between. The CDR3 has 15 amino acids. The CDR3 loop is CASSLARGGNQPQHF. Written as DNA, the CDR3 is TGTGCCAGCAGTTTAGCCAGGGGTGGCAATCAGCCCCAGCATTTT.

The chain combines TRBV11-2 with TRBJ1-4; D unclear. Trimming took off 1 base at V and 8 bases at J, with 11 bases between the two ends. The CDR3 length is 14 residues. CDR1 SGHAT and CDR2 FQNNGV come from the germline V gene. The CDR3 sequence is CASSLVAGNEKLFF. CDR3 DNA sequence: TGTGCCAGCAGCTTAGTGGCCGGGAACGAAAAACTGTTTTTT.

This sequence joins TRBV6-6 and TRBJ2-5; 9 positions match TRBD2. This CDR3 spans 14 amino acids. The J segment lost 2 bases and the V segment lost 4 bases, leaving 2 bases of the junction unmatched. CDR1 is MNHNY and CDR2 is SVGAGI in the germline V gene (reference sequence). CDR3 nucleotides: TGTGCCAGCAGTTTTACTAGCGGGCAAGAGACCCAGTACTTC. Amino acid sequence: CASSFTSGQETQYF.

The chain employs TRBV5-1 and TRBJ2-7; no clear D. Germline CDR1 reads SGHRS; CDR2 reads YFSETQ. V was shortened by 4 bases and J by 0 bases, with 14 bases between the two germline ends. This CDR3 has 15 residues. CDR3 coding DNA: TGCGCCAGCAGCCTGGGTGGCTCCACCTCCTACGAGCAGTACTTC. The encoded protein is CASSLGGSTSYEQYF.

This chain connects TRBV7-8 to TRBJ2-7, with TRBD1 matching over 7 bases. The CDR3 has 15 amino acids. V was clipped by 2 bases and J by 1 base; unmatched bases: 5. The germline V gene has CDR1 SGHVS and CDR2 FQNEAQ. The CDR3 loop is CASSLRQGVSYEQYF. In DNA, the CDR3 is TGTGCCAGCAGCTTACGGCAGGGGGTTTCCTACGAGCAGTACTTC.

The chain combines TRBV24-1 with TRBJ2-2; 12 nucleotides align to TRBD1. Germline CDR1 KGHDR, CDR2 SFDVKD. The J segment lost 7 bases and the V segment lost 5 bases, leaving 4 bases of the junction unmatched. CDR3 size: 15 residues. The CDR3 here is CATSVGTGGFGELFF. The CDR3 DNA sequence: TGTGCCACCAGTGTGGGGACAGGGGGCTTCGGGGAGCTGTTTTTT.

This clone was seen just once. This sequence joins TRBV27 and TRBJ2-3; the D gene is possibly TRBD2 (5 bases). Per germline, CDR1 MNHEY and CDR2 SMNVEV (reference sequence). This CDR3 is built from 15 residues. Trimming took 3 bases from V and 0 from J, leaving 10 bases between them. CDR3 amino acids: CASSFLGGSTDTQYF. The CDR3 bases are TGTGCCAGCAGTTTCCTAGGCGGGAGCACAGATACGCAGTATTTT.

The chain carries TRBV4-1 and TRBJ2-2; perhaps TRBD1 as D (6 bases). With 3 bases removed from V and 7 bases from J, the gap between germline ends came to 15 bases. This CDR3 region has 15 residues. Germline lookup yields CDR1 MGHRA and CDR2 YSYEKL. The CDR3 region is CASSHPKGDIGELFF. The CDR3 coding sequence is TGCGCCAGCAGCCACCCAAAGGGGGATATCGGGGAGCTGTTTTTT.

V usage is TRBV6-1 and J usage is TRBJ1-5; unclear D gene. Trimming pared 0 bases from V and 4 bases from J, leaving 7 bases between. The CDR3 has 14 residues. Germline values: CDR1 MNHNS, CDR2 SASEGT. Here the CDR3 reads CASSEASTNQPQHF. Written as DNA, the CDR3 is TGTGCCAGCAGTGAAGCCAGTACAAATCAGCCCCAGCATTTT.

This chain connects TRBV7-9 to TRBJ2-7; 7 bases match TRBD1. V was clipped by 5 bases and J by 0 bases; unmatched bases: 7. This CDR3 is 15 amino acids long. Germline assignment: CDR1 SEHNR and CDR2 FQNEAQ (reference sequence). The CDR3 nucleotides read TGTGCCAGCAGCAACCTCAGGGGGAGCTCCTACGAGCAGTACTTC. This translates into CASSNLRGSSYEQYF.

The CDR3 nucleotides read TGTGCCAGCACCATAGGGCTAGCGGATTACGAGCAGTACTTC. Translating gives CASTIGLADYEQYF. This sequence joins TRBV7-2 and TRBJ2-7; the match to TRBD2 covers 7 bases. The junction had 10 bases not matched to a gene; V was cut back by 7 bases and J by 4 bases. Germline V lookup: CDR1 SGHTA, CDR2 FQGNSA. The CDR3 covers 14 residues.

The chain uses TRBV6-2 or TRBV6-3 and TRBJ1-1; D uncertain. Germline V gives CDR1 MNHEY, CDR2 SVGEGT. Deletions cut 6 bases from V and 7 bases from J, with 15 bases between. The CDR3 extends over 13 amino acids. The CDR3, as DNA: TGTGCCAGCAGCTCCTCCGGGTTTAGTGAAGCTTTCTTT. Protein: CASSSSGFSEAFF.

The genes are TRBV4-1 and TRBJ2-5; TRBD1 aligns across 10 bases. The CDR3 length is 14 residues. With 4 bases clipped from V and 3 bases from J, the junction kept 2 bases outside the gene matches. The germline V gene encodes CDR1 MGHRA and CDR2 YSYEKL. For the CDR3, the DNA is TGCGCCAGCAGCCGAGGGACAGGGGAAGAGACCCAGTACTTC. Translation: CASSRGTGEETQYF.

The rearrangement uses TRBV28 and TRBJ2-1, with TRBD1 matching over 7 bases. Germline V gene data show CDR1 as MDHEN and CDR2 as SYDVKM. CDR3 size: 13 residues. J was trimmed by 9 bases and V by 6 bases; bases with no gene match: 8. CDR3 region: CASRPDRVREQFF. In DNA form, the CDR3 reads TGTGCCAGCAGACCAGACAGGGTGCGTGAGCAGTTCTTC. Combining the CDR3 with reference TRBV28 and TRBJ2-1 gives the whole variable domain DVKVTQSSRYLVKRTGEKVFLECVQDMDHENMFWYRQDPGLGLRLIYFSYDVKMKEKGDIPEGYSVSREKKERFSLILESASTNQTSMYLCASRPDRVREQFFGPGTRLTVL.

The J gene is TRBJ2-3, the V gene TRBV9; D call uncertain. Trimming removed 4 bases at V and 0 bases at J, with 9 bases between. The germline gives CDR1 SGDLS, CDR2 YYNGEE. This CDR3 spans 14 amino acids. The CDR3 here is CASSKTGSTDTQYF. The CDR3 coding sequence is TGTGCCAGCAGCAAAACCGGGAGCACAGATACGCAGTATTTT.

V usage is TRBV6-2 or TRBV6-3 and J usage is TRBJ1-5; 8 nucleotides line up with TRBD1. The V gene's germline CDR1 is MNHEY and CDR2 SVGEGT. The CDR3 sequence is 14 residues long. Trimming cost V 6 bases and J 7 bases; bases outside gene matches: 8. The CDR3 region has the DNA TGTGCCAGCAGCCGACGACAGGGGTGGCAGCCCCAGCATTTT. As protein: CASSRRQGWQPQHF.

The chain joins TRBV2 to TRBJ2-7, with a possible D match to TRBD1 (6 bases). The CDR3 covers 14 residues. The germline V gene has CDR1 SNHLY and CDR2 FYNNEI. With 6 bases removed from V and 0 bases from J, the gap between germline ends came to 12 bases. CDR3 sequence: CASSAGVPSYEQYF. Written as DNA, the CDR3 is TGTGCCAGCAGCGCAGGGGTCCCCTCCTACGAGCAGTACTTC.

The chain is built from TRBV6-5 and TRBJ1-1, with 8 bases fitting TRBD1. The CDR3 has 13 amino acids. Germline loops: CDR1 MNHEY, CDR2 SVGAGI. Trimming took 8 bases from V and 9 from J; bases not matched to a gene: 11. CDR3 amino acids: CASPREDRDKAFF. DNA for the CDR3: TGTGCCAGCCCCCGAGAGGACAGGGATAAAGCTTTCTTT.

The rearrangement uses TRBV19 and TRBJ1-4; D is perhaps TRBD1 (6 bases). V was cut by 7 bases and J by 7 bases, with 16 bases left in between. Germline lookup yields CDR1 LNHDA and CDR2 SQIVND (reference sequence). The CDR3 is 14 residues long. The CDR3 is CASTISGTTEKLFF. As DNA, the CDR3 is TGTGCCAGTACCATATCCGGGACAACTGAAAAACTGTTTTTT.

This clone was recorded a few times. For the CDR3, the DNA is TGTGCCAGCAGTTACTCTCAGGGGGAGATGGTCAATGAGCAGTTCTTC. It encodes CASSYSQGEMVNEQFF. The chain recombines TRBV6-5 with TRBJ2-1, with 7 bases matching TRBD1. This CDR3 spans 16 amino acids. Per the germline V gene, CDR1 is MNHEY and CDR2 is SVGAGI. V lost 0 bases, J lost 6 bases, and 8 bases stayed unmatched.

The V call is TRBV30, the J call TRBJ1-5; tentative D call: TRBD1 (6 bases). The CDR3 is 15 amino acids. V gave up 1 base and J gave up 4 bases, with 14 bases separating them. The germline gives CDR1 GTSNPN, CDR2 SVGIG (reference sequence). As DNA, the CDR3 is TGTGCCTGGAGTGCACAGGGCCGGTTAAATCAGCCCCAGCATTTT. This translates into CAWSAQGRLNQPQHF.

The genes are TRBV5-4 and TRBJ2-7, with D perhaps matching TRBD2 (5 bases). CDR3 length: 13 residues. Germline CDR1 and CDR2: SGHNT and YYREEE (reference sequence). Trimming stripped 4 bases from V and 2 bases from J, with 10 bases between. CDR3 in DNA: TGTGCCAGCAGCGCGACGGGAACCTACGAGCAGTACTTC. This codes for CASSATGTYEQYF.

The rearrangement uses TRBV7-2 and TRBJ2-3; a possible D gene is TRBD2 (5 bases). The CDR3 runs 16 residues. Germline V lookup: CDR1 SGHTA, CDR2 FQGNSA. V shed 7 bases and J shed 3 bases, with 20 bases lying between them. The CDR3 protein is CASNPRRGSATDTQYF. CDR3 coding DNA: TGTGCCAGCAACCCCCGCCGGGGAAGCGCAACAGATACGCAGTATTTT.

The CDR3 region has the DNA TGTGCCAGCAGCCGCCTGGAGCGGGGACCTTACACCGGGGAGCTGTTTTTT. It translates to CASSRLERGPYTGELFF. The V call is TRBV3-1 (or the pseudogene TRBV3-2), the J call TRBJ2-2, with TRBD2 matching 7 bases. Trimming at V came to 4 bases and at J to 3 bases, leaving 11 bases not matched to a gene. The CDR3 loop spans 17 amino acids. In germline, CDR1 is LGHDT, CDR2 YNNKEL (reference sequence).

This clone came up a few times. The V gene is TRBV5-1, the J gene TRBJ2-3; 8 nucleotides agree with TRBD2. V shed 4 bases and J 3 bases; nucleotides not matched to a gene: 7. Germline CDR1 SGHRS, CDR2 YFSETQ. The CDR3 has 15 residues. CDR3 DNA sequence: TGCGCCAGCAGCGCCCAAGCGGGAGCAACAGATACGCAGTATTTT. Translated, it gives CASSAQAGATDTQYF.